The 17 T cell receptor beta chains given below trace back to one sample, sequenced in a study of shared clonotypes between healthy human individuals. Data came from immunoSEQ multiplex PCR; TCRdb stores just in-frame clones and leaves some out. Of about 1.5 million clones listed, over 95% are singletons. What was sequenced was naive CD4+ T cells sorted from blood. The subset here: CD45RA+ positively selected. These receptors were obtained from a man aged 30 to 39 in good health.

J is TRBJ2-2 and V is TRBV5-1; D uncertain. Germline V CDR1 and CDR2: SGHRS, YFSETQ. The CDR3 is 17 residues long. V gave up 6 bases and J gave up 4 bases, with 22 bases separating them. In DNA form, the CDR3 reads TGCGCCAGCATCCCGGGCGGCCACCCCCTGTCCACCGGGGAGCTGTTTTTT. Amino acid sequence: CASIPGGHPLSTGELFF.

The chain has TRBV28 and TRBJ1-2; 7 nucleotides align to TRBD1. V was clipped by 4 bases and J by 3 bases; unmatched bases: 8. From germline, CDR1 is MDHEN and CDR2 SYDVKM. This CDR3 is 15 amino acids long. The CDR3 DNA follows: TGTGCCAGCAGTTCCGGGACAGACTTTCACTATGGCTACACCTTC. Protein: CASSSGTDFHYGYTF.

The chain carries TRBV10-3 and TRBJ2-2; unclear D gene. This CDR3 comprises 12 residues. The germline V gene encodes CDR1 ENHRY and CDR2 SYGVKD. Between the trimmed V and J ends, which lost 4 bases and 6 bases, there was a span of 6 bases. For the CDR3, the DNA is TGTGCCATCAGTGTCGGGTCCGGGGAGCTGTTTTTT. It codes for CAISVGSGELFF.

The V and J genes are TRBV27 and TRBJ2-7, with 13 bases aligning to TRBD2. V dropped 5 bases and J dropped 4; count of bases not matched to a gene: 5. Per the germline V gene, CDR1 is MNHEY and CDR2 is SMNVEV (reference sequence). The CDR3 runs 15 residues. The CDR3 loop reads CASSPQLAGGYEQYF. The DNA of the CDR3 is TGTGCCAGCAGTCCTCAACTAGCGGGAGGGTACGAGCAGTACTTC.

The chain links TRBV7-2 to TRBJ2-3; no firm D call. The CDR3 loop spans 12 amino acids. Trimming pared 5 bases from V and 3 bases from J, leaving 6 bases between. CDR1 and CDR2 (germline): SGHTA, FQGNSA. CDR3 amino acids: CASSRVTDTQYF. For the CDR3, the DNA is TGTGCCAGCAGCCGAGTAACAGATACGCAGTATTTT.

V and J are TRBV6-6 and TRBJ1-5, with a weak D call TRBD1 (5 bases). The V and J ends lost 2 bases and 2 bases respectively, with 13 bases between them. Germline CDR1 MNHNY, CDR2 SVGAGI (reference sequence). This CDR3 region has 16 residues. The CDR3 DNA sequence: TGTGCCAGCAGTTACGGGGCCCCGGGGGGCAATCAGCCCCAGCATTTT. Protein: CASSYGAPGGNQPQHF.

This chain joins TRBV10-3 and TRBJ2-5, with D perhaps TRBD1 (6 bases). V was pared by 6 bases and J by 2 bases, with 10 bases between. Germline V gives CDR1 ENHRY, CDR2 SYGVKD. The CDR3 has 13 residues. For the CDR3, the DNA is TGTGCCATCAGCAGGGGCGCACAAGAGACCCAGTACTTC. This translates into CAISRGAQETQYF.

The chain links TRBV5-1 to TRBJ2-1; TRBD1 is a possible D gene (5 bases). This CDR3 is built from 16 residues. The V gene lost 0 bases and the J gene lost 0 bases, with 10 bases spanning the gap. The V gene's germline CDR1 is SGHRS and CDR2 YFSETQ. The CDR3: CASSLGQRSSYNEQFF. Here the CDR3 DNA reads TGCGCCAGCAGCTTGGGACAGCGCAGCTCCTACAATGAGCAGTTCTTC.

V usage is TRBV7-3 and J usage is TRBJ1-5, with D uncertain. This CDR3 is 13 amino acids long. V lost 5 bases and J lost 6, with 11 bases in between. Germline V lookup: CDR1 SGHTA, CDR2 FQGTGA. This chain's CDR3 is CASSRYGGQPQHF. The CDR3 DNA reads TGTGCCAGCAGCCGATACGGAGGTCAGCCCCAGCATTTT.

Concerning this clone: The sample contains more than one DNA sequence encoding this CDR3. The J gene is TRBJ2-3, the V gene TRBV11-2, with 9 bases aligning to TRBD1. Germline values: CDR1 SGHAT, CDR2 FQNNGV. The CDR3 consists of 15 residues. V gave up 3 bases and J gave up 2 bases; unmatched junction bases: 3. Written as DNA, the CDR3 is TGTGCCAGCAGCTTTGGACAGGGGTCCACAGATACGCAGTATTTT. Translated, it gives CASSFGQGSTDTQYF.

For the CDR3, the DNA is TGCGCCAGCAGCTTTGTGACAGGGGATAGGCATGAAAAACTGTTTTTT. As protein: CASSFVTGDRHEKLFF. This chain uses TRBV5-1 with TRBJ1-4; 8 bases align to TRBD1. Germline CDR1 SGHRS, CDR2 YFSETQ. The trim removed 2 bases at V and 6 bases at J, leaving 9 bases unmatched. The CDR3 runs 16 residues.

This sequence joins TRBV4-3 and TRBJ2-1; either TRBD1 or TRBD2 may fit D (6 bases each). Trimming took 1 base from V and 7 from J, leaving 20 bases between them. Germline V gives CDR1 LGHNA, CDR2 YSLEER. This CDR3 region has 17 residues. The DNA of the CDR3 is TGCGCCAGCAGCCAAGGAGGGGGATCGGGAGCGAAGAATGAGCAGTTCTTC. Translation: CASSQGGGSGAKNEQFF.

V gene TRBV29-1 combines with J gene TRBJ1-3; TRBD1 matches at 8 bases. The CDR3 sequence is 14 residues long. V trimming: 6 bases; J trimming: 6 bases; junction bases outside the gene matches: 10. From germline, CDR1 is SQVTM and CDR2 ANQGSEA. The CDR3 here is CSVLLPGQENTIYF. The DNA of the CDR3 is TGCAGCGTCCTCCTACCGGGACAGGAAAACACCATATATTTT.

This chain connects TRBV6-6 to TRBJ1-2; the D gene is possibly TRBD1 (5 bases). V lost 5 bases and J 5 bases, leaving 9 bases between the germline ends. Germline V gene lookup returns CDR1 MNHNY and CDR2 SVGAGI (reference sequence). The CDR3 sequence is 12 residues long. CDR3 bases: TGTGCCAGCAGTCTAGGGGAATATGGCTACACCTTC. This translates into CASSLGEYGYTF.

V gene TRBV5-1 combines with J gene TRBJ2-1; D gene uncertain. The CDR3 has 16 residues. Germline V gene lookup returns CDR1 SGHRS and CDR2 YFSETQ. V shed 1 base and J shed 7 bases, with 18 bases lying between them. CDR3 in amino acids: CASSLSNRPGWNEQFF. As DNA, the CDR3 is TGCGCCAGCAGCTTGTCAAACCGACCAGGTTGGAATGAGCAGTTCTTC.

The chain is built from TRBV7-6 and TRBJ2-1; unclear D gene. Trimming stripped 2 bases from V and 9 bases from J, with 8 bases between. Germline lookup yields CDR1 SGHVS and CDR2 FNYEAQ. The CDR3 runs 12 residues. The DNA for the CDR3 is TGTGCCAGCAGCTTATTAGTGGGTGAGCAGTTCTTC. Translation: CASSLLVGEQFF.

This chain links TRBV7-2 with TRBJ2-7; maybe TRBD2 (5 bases). CDR3 length equals 16 residues. Germline V gene lookup returns CDR1 SGHTA and CDR2 FQGNSA. Trimming took 4 bases from V and 7 from J, leaving 23 bases between them. The CDR3 region is CASSYVGTWERGEQYF. CDR3 sequence (DNA): TGTGCCAGCAGCTACGTTGGTACATGGGAGCGCGGTGAGCAGTACTTC.